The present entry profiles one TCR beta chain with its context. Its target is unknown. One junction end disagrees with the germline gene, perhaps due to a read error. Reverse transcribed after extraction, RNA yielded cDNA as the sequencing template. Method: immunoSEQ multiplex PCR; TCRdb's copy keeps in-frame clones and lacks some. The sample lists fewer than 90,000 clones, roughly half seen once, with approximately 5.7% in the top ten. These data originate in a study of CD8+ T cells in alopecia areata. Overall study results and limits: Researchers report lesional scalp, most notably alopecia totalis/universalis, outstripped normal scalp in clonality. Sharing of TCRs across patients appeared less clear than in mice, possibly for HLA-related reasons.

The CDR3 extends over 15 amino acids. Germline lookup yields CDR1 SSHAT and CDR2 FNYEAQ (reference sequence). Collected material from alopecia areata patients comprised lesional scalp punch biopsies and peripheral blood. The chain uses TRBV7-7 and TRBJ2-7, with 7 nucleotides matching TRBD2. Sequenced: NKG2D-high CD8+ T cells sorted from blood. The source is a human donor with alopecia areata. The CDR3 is CASSPSGALIYEQYF. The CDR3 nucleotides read TGTGCTAGCAGCCCGAGCGGGGCACTAATCTACGAGCAGTACTTC.